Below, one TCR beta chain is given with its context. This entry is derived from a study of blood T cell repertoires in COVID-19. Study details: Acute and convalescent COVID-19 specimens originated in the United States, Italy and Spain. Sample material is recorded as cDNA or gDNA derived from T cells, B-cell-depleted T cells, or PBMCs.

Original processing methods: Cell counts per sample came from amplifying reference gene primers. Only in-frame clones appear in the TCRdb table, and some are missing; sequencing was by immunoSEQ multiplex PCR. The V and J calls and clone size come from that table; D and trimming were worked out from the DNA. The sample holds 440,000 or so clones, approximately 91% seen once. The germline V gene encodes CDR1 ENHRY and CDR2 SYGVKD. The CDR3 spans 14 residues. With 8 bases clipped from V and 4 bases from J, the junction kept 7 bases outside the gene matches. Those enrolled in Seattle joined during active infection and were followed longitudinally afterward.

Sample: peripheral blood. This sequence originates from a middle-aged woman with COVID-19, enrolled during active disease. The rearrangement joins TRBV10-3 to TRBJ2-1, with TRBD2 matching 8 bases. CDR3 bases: TGTGCCATCGGCAGCGGGAGTGCATACAATGAGCAGTTCTTC. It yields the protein CAIGSGSAYNEQFF.